This T cell receptor beta chain was observed in a study of blood T cell repertoires in COVID-19. Germline CDR1 and CDR2: SGHNT and YENEEA. CDR3 length equals 12 residues. V shed 8 bases and J 7 bases; nucleotides not matched to a gene: 5. Assay: immunoSEQ multiplex PCR; the TCRdb copy retains only in-frame clones and omits some. This table holds approximately 90,000 clones, 89% found once. The TCR was taken from a man in his 60s with COVID-19, enrolled during active disease. The sequenced sample consisted of peripheral blood. The chain recombines TRBV11-3 with TRBJ1-1; TRBD1 aligns across 9 bases. CDR3 sequence: CASLGQGIEAFF. The CDR3 DNA reads as TGTGCCAGCTTGGGACAGGGAATTGAAGCTTTCTTT.